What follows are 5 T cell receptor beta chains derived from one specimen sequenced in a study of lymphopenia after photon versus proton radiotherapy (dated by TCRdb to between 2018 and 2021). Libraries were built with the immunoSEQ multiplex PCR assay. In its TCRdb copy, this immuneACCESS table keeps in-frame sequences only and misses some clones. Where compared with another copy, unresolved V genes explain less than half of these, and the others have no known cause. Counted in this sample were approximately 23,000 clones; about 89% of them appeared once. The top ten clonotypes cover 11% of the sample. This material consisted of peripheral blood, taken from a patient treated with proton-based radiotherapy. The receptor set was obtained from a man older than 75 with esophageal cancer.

CDR3 loop: CASKPSAVWGEKLFF. The CDR3 nucleotides read TGTGCCAGTAAACCCTCGGCGGTCTGGGGTGAAAAACTGTTTTTT. J is TRBJ1-4 and V is TRBV19; no reliable D call. V dropped 7 bases and J dropped 7 bases, with 19 bases sitting between them. The CDR3 contains 15 residues. The V gene's germline CDR1 is LNHDA and CDR2 SQIVND (reference sequence).

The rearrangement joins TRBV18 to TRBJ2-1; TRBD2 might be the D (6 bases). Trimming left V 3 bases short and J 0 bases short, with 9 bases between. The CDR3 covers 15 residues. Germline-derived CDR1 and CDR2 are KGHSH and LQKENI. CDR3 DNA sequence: TGTGCCAGCTCACCGGCGGGGAGCTCCTACAATGAGCAGTTCTTC. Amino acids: CASSPAGSSYNEQFF.

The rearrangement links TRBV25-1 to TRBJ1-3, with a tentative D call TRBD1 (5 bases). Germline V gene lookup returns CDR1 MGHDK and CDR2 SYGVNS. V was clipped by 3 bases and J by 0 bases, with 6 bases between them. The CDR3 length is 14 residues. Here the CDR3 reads CASSDGTSGNTIYF. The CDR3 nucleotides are TGTGCCAGCAGTGACGGGACCTCTGGAAACACCATATATTTT. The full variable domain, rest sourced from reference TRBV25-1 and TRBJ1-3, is EADIYQTPRYLVIGTGKKITLECSQTMGHDKMYWYQQDPGMELHLIHYSYGVNSTEKGDLSSESTVSRIRTEHFPLTLESARPSHTSQYLCASSDGTSGNTIYFGEGSWLTVV.

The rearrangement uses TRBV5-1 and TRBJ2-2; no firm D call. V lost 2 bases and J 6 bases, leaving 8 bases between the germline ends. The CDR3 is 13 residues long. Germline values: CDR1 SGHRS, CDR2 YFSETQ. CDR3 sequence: CASSFRSAGELFF. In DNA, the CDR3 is TGCGCCAGCAGCTTTAGGAGTGCCGGGGAGCTGTTTTTT.

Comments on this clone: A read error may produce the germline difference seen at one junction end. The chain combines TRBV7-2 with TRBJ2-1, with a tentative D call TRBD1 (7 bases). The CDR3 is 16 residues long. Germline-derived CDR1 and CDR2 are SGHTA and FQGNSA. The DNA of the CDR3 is TGTGCCAGCAGCTCCTCTATAAAAAGTGACAGGGCCGGGGGAATCTTC. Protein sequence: CASSSSIKSDRAGGIF.